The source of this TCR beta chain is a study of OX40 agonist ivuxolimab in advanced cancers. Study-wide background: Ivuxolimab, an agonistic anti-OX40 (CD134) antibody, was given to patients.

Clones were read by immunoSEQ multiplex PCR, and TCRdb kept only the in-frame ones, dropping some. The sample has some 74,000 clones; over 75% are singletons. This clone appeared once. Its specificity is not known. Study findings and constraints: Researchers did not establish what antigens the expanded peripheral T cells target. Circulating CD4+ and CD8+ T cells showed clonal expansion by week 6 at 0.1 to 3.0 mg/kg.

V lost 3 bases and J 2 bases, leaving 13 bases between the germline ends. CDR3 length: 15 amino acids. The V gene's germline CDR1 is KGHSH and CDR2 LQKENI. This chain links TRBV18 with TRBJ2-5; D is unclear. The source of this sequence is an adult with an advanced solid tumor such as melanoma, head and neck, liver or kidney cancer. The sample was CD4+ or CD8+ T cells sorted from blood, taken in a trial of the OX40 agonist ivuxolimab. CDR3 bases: TGTGCCAGCTCACCCACTGGGCCAAAACAAGAGACCCAGTACTTC. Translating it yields CASSPTGPKQETQYF.